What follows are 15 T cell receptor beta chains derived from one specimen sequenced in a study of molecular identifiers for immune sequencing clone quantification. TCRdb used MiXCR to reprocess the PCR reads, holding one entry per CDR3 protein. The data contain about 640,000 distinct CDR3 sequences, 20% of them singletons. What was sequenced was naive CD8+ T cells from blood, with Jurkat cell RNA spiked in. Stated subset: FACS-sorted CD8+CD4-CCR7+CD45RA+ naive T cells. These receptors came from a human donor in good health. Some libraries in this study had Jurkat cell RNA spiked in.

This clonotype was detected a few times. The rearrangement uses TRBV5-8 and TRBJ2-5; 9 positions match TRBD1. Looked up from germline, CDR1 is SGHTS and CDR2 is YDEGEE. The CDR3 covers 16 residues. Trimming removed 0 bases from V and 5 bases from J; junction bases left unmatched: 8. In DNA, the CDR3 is TGTGCCAGCAGCTTGGCTCCGGGACAGGGCTTGGAGACCCAGTACTTC. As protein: CASSLAPGQGLETQYF.

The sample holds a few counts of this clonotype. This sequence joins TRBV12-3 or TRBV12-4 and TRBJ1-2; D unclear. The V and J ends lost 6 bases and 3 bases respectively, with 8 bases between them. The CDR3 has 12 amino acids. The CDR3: CASRPMDYGYTF. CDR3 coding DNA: TGTGCCAGCAGGCCTATGGACTATGGCTACACCTTC.

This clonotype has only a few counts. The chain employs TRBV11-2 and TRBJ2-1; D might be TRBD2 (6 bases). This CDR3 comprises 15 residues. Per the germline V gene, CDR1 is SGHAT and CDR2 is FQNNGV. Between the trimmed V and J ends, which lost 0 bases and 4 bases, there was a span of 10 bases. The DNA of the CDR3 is TGTGCCAGCAGCTTAGATTGGGACTGGTACAATGAGCAGTTCTTC. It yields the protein CASSLDWDWYNEQFF.

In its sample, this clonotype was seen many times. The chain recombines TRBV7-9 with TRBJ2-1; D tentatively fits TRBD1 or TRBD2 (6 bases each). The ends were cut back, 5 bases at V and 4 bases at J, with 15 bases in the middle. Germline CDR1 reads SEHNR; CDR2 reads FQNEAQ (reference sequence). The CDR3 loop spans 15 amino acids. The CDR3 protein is CASSLLEGVYNEQFF. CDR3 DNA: TGTGCCAGCAGCCTATTGGAGGGGGTATACAATGAGCAGTTCTTC.

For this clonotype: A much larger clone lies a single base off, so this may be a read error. This CDR3 reads CASSVGGTPTGTQYF. The CDR3 DNA reads TGTGCCAGCAGCGTCGGGGGTACCCCCACAGGTACGCAGTATTTT. This chain uses TRBV9 with TRBJ2-3; D possibly corresponds to TRBD2 (6 bases). Germline V gene lookup returns CDR1 SGDLS and CDR2 YYNGEE. This CDR3 has 15 amino acids.

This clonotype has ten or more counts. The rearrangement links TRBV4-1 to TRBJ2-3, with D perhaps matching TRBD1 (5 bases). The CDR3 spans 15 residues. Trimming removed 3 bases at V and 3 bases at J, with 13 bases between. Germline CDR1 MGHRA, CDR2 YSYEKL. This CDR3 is CASSQTELVTDTQYF. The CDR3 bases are TGCGCCAGCAGCCAGACAGAGCTAGTAACAGATACGCAGTATTTT.

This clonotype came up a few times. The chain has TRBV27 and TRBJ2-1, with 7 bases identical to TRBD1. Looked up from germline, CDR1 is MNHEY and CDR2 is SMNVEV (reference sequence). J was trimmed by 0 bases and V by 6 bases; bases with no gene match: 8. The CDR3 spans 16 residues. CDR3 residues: CASSQFGTVSYNEQFF. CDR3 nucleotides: TGTGCCAGCAGCCAATTCGGGACAGTCTCCTACAATGAGCAGTTCTTC.

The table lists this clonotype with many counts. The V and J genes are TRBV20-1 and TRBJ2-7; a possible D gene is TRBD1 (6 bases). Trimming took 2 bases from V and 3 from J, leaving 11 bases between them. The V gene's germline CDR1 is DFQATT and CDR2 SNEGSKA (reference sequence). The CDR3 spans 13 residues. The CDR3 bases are TGCAGTGCTAGACCCACAGGGTTCTACGAGCAGTACTTC. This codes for CSARPTGFYEQYF.

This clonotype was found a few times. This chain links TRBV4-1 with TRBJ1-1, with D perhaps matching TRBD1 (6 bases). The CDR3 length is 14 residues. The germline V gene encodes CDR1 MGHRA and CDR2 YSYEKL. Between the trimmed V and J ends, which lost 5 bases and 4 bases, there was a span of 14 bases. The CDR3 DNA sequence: TGCGCCAGCAGCGCCTTGGGGGGCGGCACTGAAGCTTTCTTT. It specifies CASSALGGGTEAFF.

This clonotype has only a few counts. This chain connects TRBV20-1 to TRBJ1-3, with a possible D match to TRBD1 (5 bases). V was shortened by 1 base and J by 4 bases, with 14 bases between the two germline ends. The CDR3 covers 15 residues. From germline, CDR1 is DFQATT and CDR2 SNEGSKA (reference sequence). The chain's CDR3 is CSARGHQGLGNTIYF. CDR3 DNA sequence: TGCAGTGCTAGAGGGCACCAGGGACTAGGAAACACCATATATTTT.

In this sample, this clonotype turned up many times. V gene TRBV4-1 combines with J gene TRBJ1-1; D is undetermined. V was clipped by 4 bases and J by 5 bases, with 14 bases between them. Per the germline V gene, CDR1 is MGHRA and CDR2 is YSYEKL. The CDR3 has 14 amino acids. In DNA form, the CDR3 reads TGCGCCAGCAGCCCCCCTTCGTTCGGGACTGAAGCTTTCTTT. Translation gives CASSPPSFGTEAFF.

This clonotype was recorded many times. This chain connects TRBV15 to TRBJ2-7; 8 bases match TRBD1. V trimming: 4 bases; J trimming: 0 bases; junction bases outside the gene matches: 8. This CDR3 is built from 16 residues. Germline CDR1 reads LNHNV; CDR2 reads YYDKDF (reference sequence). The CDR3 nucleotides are TGTGCCACCAGCATCTGGACAGGGCTCAGCTCCTACGAGCAGTACTTC. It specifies CATSIWTGLSSYEQYF.

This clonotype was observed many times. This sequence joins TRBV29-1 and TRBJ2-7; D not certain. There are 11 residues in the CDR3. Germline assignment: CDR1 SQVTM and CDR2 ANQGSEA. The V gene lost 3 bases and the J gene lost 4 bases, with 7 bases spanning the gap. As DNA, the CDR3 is TGCAGCGTTGAGGCGGCTTACGAGCAGTACTTC. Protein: CSVEAAYEQYF.

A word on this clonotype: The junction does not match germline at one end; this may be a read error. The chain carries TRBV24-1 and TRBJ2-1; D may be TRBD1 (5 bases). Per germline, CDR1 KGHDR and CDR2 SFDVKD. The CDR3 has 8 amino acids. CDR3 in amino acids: CQDTEQFF. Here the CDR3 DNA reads TGCCAGGACACTGAGCAGTTCTTC.

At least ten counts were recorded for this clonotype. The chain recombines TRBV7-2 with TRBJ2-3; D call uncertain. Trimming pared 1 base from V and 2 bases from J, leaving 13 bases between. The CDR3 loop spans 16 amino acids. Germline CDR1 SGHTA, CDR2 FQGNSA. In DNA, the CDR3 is TGTGCCAGCAGCTTAGGCGTCGCCGTTTTCACAGATACGCAGTATTTT. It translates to CASSLGVAVFTDTQYF.